A single sample is the source of the 17 T cell receptor beta chains below, sequenced in a study of blood T cell repertoires in COVID-19. Here immunoSEQ multiplex PCR was the method, and the copy in TCRdb shows in-frame clones only, minus some. Of about 100,000 clones in the sample, 91% are singletons; the top ten hold under 2%. The sequenced material came from peripheral blood. The source of these receptors is a human donor with active COVID-19. The donor label of this sample is uncertain.

V gene TRBV27 combines with J gene TRBJ2-1; D remains unclear. The CDR3 spans 11 residues. Germline CDR1 is MNHEY and CDR2 is SMNVEV (reference sequence). V was trimmed by 8 bases and J by 5 bases, leaving 7 bases between them. CDR3 in amino acids: CASEGDNEQFF. CDR3 bases: TGTGCCAGCGAAGGAGACAATGAGCAGTTCTTC.

In its sample, this clone was seen once. This sequence joins TRBV7-8 and TRBJ1-3; 7 positions agree with TRBD1. Per germline, CDR1 SGHVS and CDR2 FQNEAQ. CDR3 length equals 17 residues. V was pared by 5 bases and J by 2 bases, with 12 bases of the junction left unmatched. This CDR3 reads CASSILPDREPGNTIYF. The CDR3 DNA follows: TGTGCCAGCAGCATCCTCCCCGACAGGGAACCTGGAAACACCATATATTTT.

This clone was detected once. The V call is TRBV4-2, the J call TRBJ2-3; 11 positions agree with TRBD2. This CDR3 is 17 amino acids long. V shed 1 base, J shed 4 bases, and the junction held 7 bases outside the gene matches. Germline values: CDR1 LGHNA, CDR2 YNFKEQ. The CDR3 spells CASSQARLAGQADTQYF. In DNA form, the CDR3 reads TGTGCCAGCAGCCAAGCCAGACTAGCGGGGCAAGCAGATACGCAGTATTTT.

This rearrangement joins TRBV2 to TRBJ2-3, with 7 nucleotides matching TRBD1. CDR1 is SNHLY, CDR2 FYNNEI, per germline. V was clipped by 3 bases and J by 3 bases; unmatched bases: 9. CDR3 length: 16 amino acids. The CDR3 is CASSDNSGGGTDTQYF. The DNA of the CDR3 is TGTGCCAGCAGTGATAACTCAGGGGGTGGAACAGATACGCAGTATTTT.

The chain recombines TRBV14 with TRBJ2-7, with a tentative D call TRBD1 (5 bases). The germline V and J ends were trimmed by 0 bases and 6 bases, with 15 bases remaining between them. This CDR3 comprises 15 residues. Germline V gene sequence: CDR1 SGHDN, CDR2 FVKESK. CDR3 nucleotide sequence: TGTGCCAGCAGCCAAGATCCCGCAGGGTTGGCCGAGCAGTACTTC. Encoded protein: CASSQDPAGLAEQYF.

V usage is TRBV20-1 and J usage is TRBJ2-7; 11 nucleotides match TRBD1. V was clipped by 6 bases and J by 11 bases; unmatched bases: 6. The CDR3 has 11 amino acids. Germline V CDR1 and CDR2: DFQATT, SNEGSKA (reference sequence). The CDR3 is CSAGTGGMKYF. The CDR3 region has the DNA TGCAGTGCCGGGACAGGGGGGATGAAGTACTTC.

This clone was seen a handful of times. This rearrangement joins TRBV5-1 to TRBJ1-1; tentatively, D is TRBD1 (6 bases). The CDR3 runs to 13 residues. The germline gives CDR1 SGHRS, CDR2 YFSETQ. With 0 bases removed from V and 8 bases from J, the gap between germline ends came to 11 bases. In nucleotides, the CDR3 is TGCGCCAGCAGCTTGGATGGGGGCGGCGAAGCTTTCTTT. This translates into CASSLDGGGEAFF.

The sample holds one count of this clone. The chain uses TRBV5-4 and TRBJ2-5; unclear D gene. The V and J ends lost 0 bases and 2 bases respectively, with 5 bases between them. The CDR3 is made up of 13 amino acids. The germline V gene encodes CDR1 SGHNT and CDR2 YYREEE (reference sequence). The CDR3 DNA reads as TGTGCCAGCAGCTTGGTACTACAAGAGACCCAGTACTTC. Translation gives CASSLVLQETQYF. The variable domain in full, completed from reference TRBV5-4 and TRBJ2-5, reads ETGVTQSPTHLIKTRGQQVTLRCSSQSGHNTVSWYQQALGQGPQFIFQYYREEENGRGNFPPRFSGLQFPNYSSELNVNALELDDSALYLCASSLVLQETQYFGPGTRLLVL.

The chain combines TRBV5-5 with TRBJ1-1; D gene ambiguous. Looked up from germline, CDR1 is SGHKS and CDR2 is YYEKEE (reference sequence). V was clipped by 4 bases and J by 3 bases, with 16 bases between them. CDR3 length equals 15 residues. The CDR3 region is CASSQSILTDTEAFF. The CDR3 nucleotides are TGTGCCAGCAGCCAATCTATACTTACAGACACTGAAGCTTTCTTT.

The chain combines TRBV6-2 or TRBV6-3 with TRBJ2-7; 11 bases fit TRBD2. The germline V gene encodes CDR1 MNHEY and CDR2 SVGEGT. The CDR3 length is 15 residues. Trimming took 4 bases from V and 6 from J; bases not matched to a gene: 8. CDR3 region: CASSSRLAGGFEQYF. The CDR3 DNA reads TGTGCCAGCAGTTCCCGCTTAGCGGGGGGGTTCGAGCAGTACTTC.

This clone was seen once. Here the CDR3 reads CASSPERGYYNEQFF. The CDR3 DNA sequence: TGTGCCAGCAGCCCTGAGCGGGGGTACTACAATGAGCAGTTCTTC. The chain combines TRBV7-8 with TRBJ2-1; 8 bases are shared with TRBD2. CDR1 and CDR2 from the germline V gene are SGHVS and FQNEAQ. The CDR3 is 15 amino acids. The trim removed 5 bases at V and 3 bases at J, leaving 6 bases unmatched.

The J gene is TRBJ2-3, the V gene TRBV5-4, with TRBD2 as a possible D gene (6 bases). Trimming removed 0 bases at V and 2 bases at J, with 13 bases between. The CDR3 extends over 16 amino acids. CDR1 is SGHNT and CDR2 is YYREEE in the germline V gene (reference sequence). CDR3 sequence: CASSLDRGGLTDTQYF. Written as DNA, the CDR3 is TGTGCCAGCAGCTTGGACCGCGGAGGGCTCACAGATACGCAGTATTTT.

The chain has TRBV24-1 and TRBJ2-1, with 10 bases identical to TRBD2. The CDR3 length is 15 residues. V trimming: 6 bases; J trimming: 7 bases; junction bases outside the gene matches: 8. CDR1 KGHDR and CDR2 SFDVKD come from the germline V gene. Here the CDR3 reads CATSNSGGAGNEQFF. DNA for the CDR3: TGTGCCACCAGTAACAGCGGGGGGGCGGGTAATGAGCAGTTCTTC.

The V call is TRBV29-1, the J call TRBJ1-1; D gene uncertain. In germline, CDR1 is SQVTM, CDR2 ANQGSEA. The V end was cut by 5 bases, the J end by 0 bases, with 4 bases between. The CDR3 covers 11 residues. CDR3 residues: CSVTLNTEAFF. CDR3 nucleotides: TGCAGCGTTACTCTGAACACTGAAGCTTTCTTT. Using reference TRBV29-1 and TRBJ1-1 for the parts outside the CDR3, the full variable domain is SAVISQKPSRDICQRGTSLTIQCQVDSQVTMMFWYRQQPGQSLTLIATANQGSEATYESGFVIDKFPISRPNLTFSTLTVSNMSPEDSSIYLCSVTLNTEAFFGQGTRLTVV.

The chain employs TRBV5-1 and TRBJ1-4; D remains ambiguous. The CDR3 extends over 15 amino acids. CDR1 SGHRS and CDR2 YFSETQ come from the germline V gene. V lost 6 bases and J 4 bases, leaving 16 bases between the germline ends. In DNA, the CDR3 is TGCGCCAGCACCCCGCGGGCCGGCGTTAATGAAAAACTGTTTTTT. Encoded protein: CASTPRAGVNEKLFF. Together with reference TRBV5-1 and TRBJ1-4, the CDR3 gives the full variable domain: KAGVTQTPRYLIKTRGQQVTLSCSPISGHRSVSWYQQTPGQGLQFLFEYFSETQRNKGNFPGRFSGRQFSNSRSEMNVSTLELGDSALYLCASTPRAGVNEKLFFGSGTQLSVL.

This chain uses TRBV9 with TRBJ2-7; 10 positions match TRBD1. Germline CDR1 is SGDLS and CDR2 is YYNGEE. V lost 0 bases, J lost 3 bases, and 3 bases stayed unmatched. This CDR3 is built from 15 residues. The CDR3 DNA sequence: TGTGCCAGCAGCGTAGGTGGGACAGGGGTCTACGAGCAGTACTTC. Translation: CASSVGGTGVYEQYF.

This rearrangement joins TRBV5-1 to TRBJ2-3; 7 bases map to TRBD1. The CDR3 is 17 amino acids. Germline V gene data show CDR1 as SGHRS and CDR2 as YFSETQ. J was trimmed by 0 bases and V by 4 bases; bases with no gene match: 11. CDR3 sequence: CASSPGQPLSSTDTQYF. Here the CDR3 DNA reads TGCGCCAGCAGCCCGGGACAGCCATTATCTAGCACAGATACGCAGTATTTT.